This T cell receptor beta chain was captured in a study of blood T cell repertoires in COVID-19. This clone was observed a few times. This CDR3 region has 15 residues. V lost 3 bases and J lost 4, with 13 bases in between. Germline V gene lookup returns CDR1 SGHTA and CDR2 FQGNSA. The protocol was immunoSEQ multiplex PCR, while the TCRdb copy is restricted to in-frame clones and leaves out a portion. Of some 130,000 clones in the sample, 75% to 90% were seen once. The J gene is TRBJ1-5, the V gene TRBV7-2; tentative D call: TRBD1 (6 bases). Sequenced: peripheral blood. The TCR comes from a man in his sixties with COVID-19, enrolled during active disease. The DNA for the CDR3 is TGTGCCAGCAGCTTGAGGGAGGGGGGGAATCAGCCCCAGCATTTT. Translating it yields CASSLREGGNQPQHF.